This TCR beta chain stems from a study of blood T cells in healthy people across ages. Notes on the study in general: Per million T cells, TCR beta diversity dropped about linearly as age rose.

V shed 2 bases and J 2 bases; nucleotides not matched to a gene: 12. CDR1 SGDLS and CDR2 YYNGEE come from the germline V gene. This CDR3 has 18 residues. With respect to this clonotype: What it recognizes is unknown.

Primers used in a second PCR of about 7 to 12 cycles were a sample-barcoded 5' primer and a J-beta primer mix. TCRdb called the 5' RACE reads again in MiXCR, with one record for every CDR3 protein. Here the sample spans approximately 800,000 distinct CDR3 sequences, approximately 25% being singletons. A minimum of 6 micrograms of total RNA was extracted per sample. These records were also assigned to another study, of T cells of mothers and their children. That report adds: Each child contributed about 3 million TCR beta CDR3 reads, while each mother contributed over 8 million. Biologically related mothers and children overlapped slightly more than unrelated pairs, a non-significant difference.

The genes are TRBV9 and TRBJ2-1, with 8 bases that match TRBD1. The receptor's source is a boy aged 5-17 years in good health. The material sequenced was blood. The CDR3 region has the DNA TGTGCCAGCAGCGTTGGCAGGGGGCGTTTAAGGACCTACAATGAGCAGTTCTTC. It codes for CASSVGRGRLRTYNEQFF. The full variable domain, in which reference TRBV9 and TRBJ2-1 provide the parts outside the CDR3, is DSGVTQTPKHLITATGQRVTLRCSPRSGDLSVYWYQQSLDQGLQFLIQYYNGEERAKGNILERFSAQQFPDLHSELNLSSLELGDSALYFCASSVGRGRLRTYNEQFFGPGTRLTVL.